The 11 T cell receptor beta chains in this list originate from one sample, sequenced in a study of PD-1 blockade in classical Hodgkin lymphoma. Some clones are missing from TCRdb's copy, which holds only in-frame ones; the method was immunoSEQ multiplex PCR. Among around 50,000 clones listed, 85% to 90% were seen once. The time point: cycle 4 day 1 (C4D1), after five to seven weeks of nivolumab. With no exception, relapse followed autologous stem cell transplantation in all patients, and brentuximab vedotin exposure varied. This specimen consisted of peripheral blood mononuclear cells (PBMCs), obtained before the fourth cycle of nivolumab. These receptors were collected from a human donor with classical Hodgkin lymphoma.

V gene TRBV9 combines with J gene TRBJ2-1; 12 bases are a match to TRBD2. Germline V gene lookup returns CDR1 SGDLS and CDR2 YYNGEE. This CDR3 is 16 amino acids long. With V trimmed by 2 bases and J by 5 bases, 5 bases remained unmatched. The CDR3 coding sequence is TGTGCCAGCAGCGTTAGGACTAGCGGGGCTAACAATGAGCAGTTCTTC. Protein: CASSVRTSGANNEQFF.

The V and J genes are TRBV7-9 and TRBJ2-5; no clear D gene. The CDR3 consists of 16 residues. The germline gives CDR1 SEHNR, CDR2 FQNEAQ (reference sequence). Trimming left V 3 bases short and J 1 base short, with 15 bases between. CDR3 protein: CASSFSLAELQETQYF. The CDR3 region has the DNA TGTGCCAGCAGCTTTTCGTTGGCAGAACTCCAAGAGACCCAGTACTTC.

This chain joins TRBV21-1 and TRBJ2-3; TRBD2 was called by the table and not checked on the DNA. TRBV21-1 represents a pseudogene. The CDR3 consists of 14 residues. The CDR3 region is CASSNSGRTDTQYF. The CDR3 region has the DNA TGTGCCAGCAGCAATAGCGGGAGGACAGATACGCAGTATTTT.

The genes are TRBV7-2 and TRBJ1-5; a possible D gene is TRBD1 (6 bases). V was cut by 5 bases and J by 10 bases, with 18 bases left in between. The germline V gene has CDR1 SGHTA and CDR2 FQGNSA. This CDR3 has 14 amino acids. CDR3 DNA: TGTGCCAGCAGCCAGGACAGACCGAATCGACCCCAGCATTTT. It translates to CASSQDRPNRPQHF. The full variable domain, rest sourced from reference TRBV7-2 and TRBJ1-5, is GAGVSQSPSNKVTEKGKDVELRCDPISGHTALYWYRQSLGQGLEFLIYFQGNSAPDKSGLPSDRFSAERTGGSVSTLTIQRTQQEDSAVYLCASSQDRPNRPQHFGDGTRLSIL.

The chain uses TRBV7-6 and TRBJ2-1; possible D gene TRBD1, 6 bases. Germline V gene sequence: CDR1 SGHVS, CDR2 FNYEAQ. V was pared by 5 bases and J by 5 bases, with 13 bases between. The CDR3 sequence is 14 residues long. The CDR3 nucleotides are TGTGCCAGCAGCCCCTCCGACAGGAACAATGAGCAGTTCTTC. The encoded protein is CASSPSDRNNEQFF. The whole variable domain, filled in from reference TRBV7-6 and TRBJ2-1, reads GAGVSQSPRYKVTKRGQDVALRCDPISGHVSLYWYRQALGQGPEFLTYFNYEAQQDKSGLPNDRFSAERPEGSISTLTIQRTEQRDSAMYRCASSPSDRNNEQFFGPGTRLTVL.

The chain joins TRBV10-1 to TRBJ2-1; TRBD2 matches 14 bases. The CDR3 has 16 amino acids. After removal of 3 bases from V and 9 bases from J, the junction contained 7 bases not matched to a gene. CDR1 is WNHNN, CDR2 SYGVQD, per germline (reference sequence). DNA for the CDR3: TGCGCCAGCAGTGATCGGACTAGCGGGAGGTACGGTGAGCAGTTCTTC. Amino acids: CASSDRTSGRYGEQFF.

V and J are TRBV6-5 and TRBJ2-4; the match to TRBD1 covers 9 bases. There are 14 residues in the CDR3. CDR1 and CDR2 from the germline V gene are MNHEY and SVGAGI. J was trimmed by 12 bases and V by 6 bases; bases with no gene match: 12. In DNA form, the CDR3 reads TGTGCCAGCAGCCGACAGGGGGGACTCAGTGATCAGTACTTC. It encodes CASSRQGGLSDQYF.

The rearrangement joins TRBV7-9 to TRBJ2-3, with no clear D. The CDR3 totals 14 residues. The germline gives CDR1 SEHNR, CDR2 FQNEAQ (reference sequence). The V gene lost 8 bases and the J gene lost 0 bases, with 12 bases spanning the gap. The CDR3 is CASRPPASTDTQYF. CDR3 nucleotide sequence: TGTGCCAGCCGGCCCCCCGCGAGCACAGATACGCAGTATTTT.

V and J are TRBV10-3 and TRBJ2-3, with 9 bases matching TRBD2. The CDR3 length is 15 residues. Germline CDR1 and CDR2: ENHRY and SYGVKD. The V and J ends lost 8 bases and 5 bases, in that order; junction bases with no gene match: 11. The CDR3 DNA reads TGTGCCATCGGTGGAAGCGGGAGGATTTTAGATACGCAGTATTTT. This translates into CAIGGSGRILDTQYF.

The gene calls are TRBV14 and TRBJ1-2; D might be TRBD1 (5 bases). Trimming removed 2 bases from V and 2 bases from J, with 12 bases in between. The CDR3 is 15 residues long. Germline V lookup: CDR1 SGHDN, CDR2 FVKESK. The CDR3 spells CASSQQPTENYGYTF. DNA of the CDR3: TGTGCCAGCAGCCAACAACCGACAGAGAACTATGGCTACACCTTC. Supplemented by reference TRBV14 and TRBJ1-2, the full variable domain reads EAGVTQFPSHSVIEKGQTVTLRCDPISGHDNLYWYRRVMGKEIKFLLHFVKESKQDESGMPNNRFLAERTGGTYSTLKVQPAELEDSGVYFCASSQQPTENYGYTFGSGTRLTVV.

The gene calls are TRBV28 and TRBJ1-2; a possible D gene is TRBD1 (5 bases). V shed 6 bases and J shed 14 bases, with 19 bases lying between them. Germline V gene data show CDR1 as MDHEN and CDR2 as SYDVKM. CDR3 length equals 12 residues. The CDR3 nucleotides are TGTGCCAGCAGCACAGCCCCCGGGCAGGGAACCTTC. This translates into CASSTAPGQGTF.